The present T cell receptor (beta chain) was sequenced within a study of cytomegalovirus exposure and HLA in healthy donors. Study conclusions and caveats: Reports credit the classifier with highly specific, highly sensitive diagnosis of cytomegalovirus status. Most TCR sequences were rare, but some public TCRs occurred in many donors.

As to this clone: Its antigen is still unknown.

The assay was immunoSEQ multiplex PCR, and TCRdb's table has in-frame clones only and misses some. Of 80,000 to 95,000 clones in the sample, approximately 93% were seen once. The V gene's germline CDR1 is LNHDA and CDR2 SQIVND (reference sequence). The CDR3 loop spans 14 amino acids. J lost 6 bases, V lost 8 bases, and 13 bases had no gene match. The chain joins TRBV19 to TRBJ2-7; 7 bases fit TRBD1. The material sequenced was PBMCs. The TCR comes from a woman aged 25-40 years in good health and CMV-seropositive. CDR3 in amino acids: CASQPTGWVREQYF. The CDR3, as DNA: TGTGCCAGTCAGCCGACAGGGTGGGTCCGCGAGCAGTACTTC.